Included here is one T cell receptor beta chain sequence, with context. This receptor's antigen is unknown. Base qualities are not at hand, and no much larger clone is one base apart. From the cysteine up to the phenylalanine, the CDR3 has a length of 16 residues. Just the 48-base CDR3 DNA is kept, in frame starting at base 1. Germline trimming: 2 bases from V, 5 bases from J; junction bases outside gene matches: 5. CDR1 and CDR2, looked up from the germline V gene (reference sequence), are MNHNY and SVGAGI. This specimen belongs to a study of cytomegalovirus exposure and HLA in healthy donors (dated by TCRdb to between 2016 and 2019). Regarding the study in general: An earlier analysis of approximately 640 of the donors reported 250 to 350 Gb of sequence data and some 120 million unique TCR beta sequences from 150 million to 200 million T cells. Roughly 300 gigabases of sequencing data and around 85 million unique TCR sequences made up an early release that covered under 750 HLA-typed donors. Of the approximately 400 genotyped donors, 65% to 90% were placed in the genetic ancestry cluster associated with self-reported Caucasian donors. The study aimed to test whether signatures of past pathogen exposure could be identified by cataloging public T cell receptors. Using immunosequencing, the study profiled T cell repertoires from 500 to 800 subjects and related those repertoires to cytomegalovirus serostatus. Along with the roughly 610-subject first cohort, a separate validation cohort of about 110 different subjects was used. High-throughput TCR immunosequencing, statistical association of individual TCRs with disease status, and machine learning were combined to predict cytomegalovirus infection status. A later analysis re-analyzed previously published TCR beta repertoires from roughly 630 donors and added high-resolution HLA genotyping to study TCR occurrence patterns. Rather than using new phenotypic data, the later analysis identified candidate immune exposures from TCR beta sequences and from how often those sequences occurred across donors. An earlier analysis of about 600 of the donors used high-throughput TCR beta sequencing to judge whether each TCR beta V gene segment behaved as functional or pseudogenic. Donor age, sex, ethnicity and CMV serostatus were compiled alongside the repertoire data. A later genetic analysis used genome-wide SNP genotypes for about 65% of the roughly 670 donors, treating that subset as a discovery cohort. Every discovery cohort repertoire had been produced on one sequencing platform. HLA typing included class I and class II loci at four-digit resolution. The number of donors typed differed by locus, with 629-630 for A, B, C, DRB1 and DQB1, more than 500 for DQA1, 600 to 610 for DPA1, and around 460 for DPB1. Roughly 5 DR-DQ haplotypes were treated as single units for association and clustering because of strong linkage in the cohort. On average, approximately 250,000 unique TCR beta nucleotide sequences were sequenced per donor among a few hundred genotyped donors of the cohort, with 15% to 20% of those sequences being non-productive. Overall study results and their limits: Because HLA typing was unavailable for some donors at each locus, only the typed subset was used in association tests. Three of the identified cytomegalovirus-associated TCR beta chains were confirmed in vitro to be specific for cytomegalovirus antigens. A later genetic analysis reported fewer N-insertions in productive TCRs among donors in an Asian-associated ancestry cluster than the roughly 690-donor mean. An earlier analysis of some 590 of the donors showed that most TCR beta V segments appeared in productive rearrangements either about 87% or about 30% of the time, which broadly matched IMGT annotations. A later analysis found that TCR association rates varied across HLA loci, with DRB1 alleles showing the most associated TCRs and HLA-C alleles the fewest. Some IMGT-functional V segments, including TRBV6-2 and TRBV6-3, could not be told apart with the 87-base-pair reads, so those segments were excluded. A cluster of highly shared sequence variants was judged likely to be a technical artifact of the sequencing pipeline. A further reported finding was that TCR beta sequences accurately predicted the HLA-A and HLA-B alleles for most subjects in the first cohort. CMV serostatus was the only immune exposure information available for the cohort. A later analysis associated some 17,000 TCR beta sequences with specific HLA alleles at a false discovery rate of 0.05. About 17 rarely observed V segments, including chromosome 9 orphons, were excluded from the earlier analysis of several hundred of the donors because counts were too low. A total of fewer than 200 TCR beta chains were listed by the study as associated with cytomegalovirus. Linkage disequilibrium might explain the correlated functional status among segregating V segments, but an unknown experimental factor could not be excluded. This cohort had only TCR beta chains sequenced, and the lack of alpha or paired-chain data limited which features could be detected. In a later analysis, most CMV-associated TCR beta chains were found to appear HLA-restricted, with HLA associations seemingly driven largely by CMV exposure. It was suggested by the authors that the approach could potentially be generalized to other disease states and immunological phenotypes. In a later analysis, HLA-associated TCR beta chains showed more clonal expansion and lower generation probabilities than non-associated chains that were equally common. Across donors, most TCR sequences were observed very rarely, whereas some public TCRs were present in many individuals. In both the original and validation cohorts, the classifier was reported to diagnose cytomegalovirus status with high specificity and sensitivity. Several of the top co-occurrence clusters appeared to be linked to parvovirus B19, influenza, CMV and Epstein-Barr virus, according to a later analysis. An association between a missense DCLRE1C variant and V-gene and J-gene trimming of TCR beta chains was found in a later genetic analysis and replicated in an independent cohort. Sequencing depth was assumed to be roughly uniform across donors in the presence/absence analyses, though that assumption may not hold. When HLA alleles, especially DR and DQ, strongly co-occurred, attributing TCR associations to individual alleles was difficult.

Receptor amplification or capture employed the immunoSEQ multiplex PCR assay. For the multiplex PCR, a mixture combining 60 forward primers for TCR Vbeta segments and 13 reverse primers for TCR Jbeta segments was used. The CDR3 region of rearranged TCR beta genes was amplified from genomic DNA by a multiplex PCR assay. Amplified TCR beta libraries were sequenced as 87-base-pair reads on the Illumina HiSeq System. The source study handled its data this way. A later analysis tallied around 87 million unique TCR beta chains across the 550 to 850 repertoires, and some 10 million of those chains were shared by two or more donors. To remove PCR and sequencing errors, raw reads were error-corrected and collapsed into unique sequences using a nearest-neighbor algorithm that merged closely related sequences. V, D and J gene segments were assigned by aligning CDR3 sequences to IMGT reference sequences. Each retained sequence needed at least a six-nucleotide match to both a V gene segment and a J gene segment. A rearrangement was called productive if the CDR3 had no stop codons and remained in frame with V and J, and every other rearrangement was called non-productive. Following IMGT convention, CDR3 was defined as the stretch from the second conserved V-encoded cysteine up to the conserved J-encoded phenylalanine. Sequences without an unambiguous match to a single V gene segment were excluded from the earlier analysis of about 600 of the donors. In an earlier analysis of approximately 590 of the donors, a V segment was called functional when productive rearrangements were above 56.7%, and segregating when the standard deviation between donors exceeded 5%. A statistical classification framework was built for diagnosing cytomegalovirus status from the catalog of TCR beta chain sequences. V and J gene assignment, in a later analysis, came from comparing TCR nucleotide sequences with IMGT/GENE-DB human TR gene sequences. In a later analysis, CDR3 sequences and most-parsimonious VDJ recombination scenarios were assigned using the TCRdist pipeline. A later analysis defined each TCR beta chain by its CDR3 amino acid sequence plus V-gene family, and excluded reads lacking a unique V-gene family. To address suspected cross-contamination and a sequencing artifact, a later analysis removed some 620 highly shared, low-generation-probability nucleotide sequences. A later analysis calculated a clonal expansion index for each public chain from normalized within-repertoire ranks of inferred template counts. In a later analysis, generation probabilities were computed with a VDJ recombination model fitted to out-of-frame rearrangements, and the resulting probabilities were checked against IGoR. In a later analysis, TCR-TCR, TCR-HLA and TCR-CMV co-occurrence was scored with hypergeometric tests, and a repertoire-size bias correction was applied to TCR pairs. False discovery rates were estimated in a later analysis by permuting HLA or CMV assignments 20 times. A later analysis grouped co-occurring TCRs with DBSCAN, adding TCRdist sequence similarity when clustering within HLA-allele-positive subsets. Repertoires with fewer than 30,000 or more than 120,000 public chains, plus five repertoires with anomalous nucleotide sharing, were excluded from co-occurrence clustering. This is the immuneACCESS table as TCRdb keeps it, with only in-frame sequences that have V and J called. A part of the clones is gone; compared with another copy, unresolved V genes explain less than half, and the rest is unexplained. The DNA was the basis for D and trimming; V, J and clone size are from that table. The sample table holds about 200,000 clones, of which approximately 80% were seen once. The ten largest make up about 1.5% of the sample.

The cohort comprised fewer than 700 healthy bone marrow donors. At the time of sampling, every cohort member was nominally healthy, though immune exposures that went unrecorded were likely present. The donor tested CMV seronegative, placing the donor among the 300 to 450 seronegative members of the cohort. Every donor gave a peripheral blood sample, and the peripheral blood mononuclear cells from that sample were used for TCR beta sequencing. Genomic DNA was extracted from the blood cell samples with the Qiagen DNeasy Blood Extraction Kit. The clonotype was recovered from a man aged 45-65 years in good health and CMV-seronegative. Recombination joined TRBV6-6 with TRBJ2-7; 14 junctional bases match TRBD2. The specimen was PBMCs. The sequenced DNA: TGTGCCAGCAGTTACGCTCGACTAGCGGGAGGGAACGAGCAGTACTTC. Its amino acids are CASSYARLAGGNEQYF.